The 3 T cell receptor beta chains below come from one sample, sequenced in a study of blood T cell repertoires in COVID-19. Method: immunoSEQ multiplex PCR; TCRdb's copy keeps in-frame clones and lacks some. The sample has some 140,000 clones; approximately 83% are singletons. The sequencing sample was made of peripheral blood. The receptors here all came from a woman aged 55-70 years with COVID-19, enrolled during active disease.

V and J are TRBV11-1 and TRBJ2-2; 11 bases fit TRBD2. J was trimmed by 6 bases and V by 2 bases; bases with no gene match: 5. In germline, CDR1 is SGHAT, CDR2 FQDESV (reference sequence). CDR3 length: 16 amino acids. In DNA form, the CDR3 reads TGTGCCAGCAGCTTACGACTAGCGGGGACATCCGGGGAGCTGTTTTTT. Amino acids: CASSLRLAGTSGELFF.

In DNA form, the CDR3 reads TGTGCCAGCAGCGCTAACAGGGATGCGGCTCAGCCCCAGCATTTT. Its protein product is CASSANRDAAQPQHF. The chain carries TRBV6-5 and TRBJ1-5, with a tentative D call TRBD1 (6 bases). CDR1 is MNHEY and CDR2 is SVGAGI in the germline V gene. Trimming shortened V by 6 bases and J by 6 bases, and 18 bases separated the two germline ends. This CDR3 spans 15 amino acids.

The chain is built from TRBV5-1 and TRBJ1-2; D gene uncertain. The V end lost 0 bases, the J end lost 3 bases, and 9 bases lay between the germline ends. This CDR3 comprises 14 residues. From germline, CDR1 is SGHRS and CDR2 YFSETQ. Here the CDR3 reads CASSLDSGYYGYTF. DNA for the CDR3: TGCGCCAGCAGCTTGGACAGCGGGTACTATGGCTACACCTTC.